Following are 26 T cell receptor beta chains from one sample sequenced in a study of T cell repertoires in ileal Crohn's disease. Only in-frame clones appear in the TCRdb table, and some are missing; sequencing was by immunoSEQ multiplex PCR. Of about 62,000 clones listed, around 90% are singletons. Regarding time point: neoterminal ileum biopsy at postoperative endoscopy, about 6 months after surgery. The sequenced material came from ileal tissue. Every receptor here comes from an adult with Crohn's disease.

This chain uses TRBV6-5 with TRBJ1-5; D is unclear. This CDR3 spans 12 amino acids. Germline V gene data show CDR1 as MNHEY and CDR2 as SVGAGI. The V and J ends lost 8 bases and 5 bases respectively, with 10 bases between them. The CDR3 sequence: CASHSWDQPQHF. The CDR3 region has the DNA TGTGCCAGCCACAGCTGGGATCAGCCCCAGCATTTT.

This clone appeared a single time. The chain carries TRBV5-6 and TRBJ2-1; possible D gene TRBD1, 5 bases. Deletions cut 0 bases from V and 0 bases from J, with 7 bases between. CDR1 and CDR2 from the germline V gene are SGHDT and YYEEEE. CDR3 length: 15 residues. As DNA, the CDR3 is TGTGCCAGCAGCTTGGCAGGGAACTCCTACAATGAGCAGTTCTTC. Its translation: CASSLAGNSYNEQFF. The whole variable domain, filled in from reference TRBV5-6 and TRBJ2-1, reads DAGVTQSPTHLIKTRGQQVTLRCSPKSGHDTVSWYQQALGQGPQFIFQYYEEEERQRGNFPDRFSGHQFPNYSSELNVNALLLGDSALYLCASSLAGNSYNEQFFGPGTRLTVL.

V and J are TRBV5-4 and TRBJ1-1; D unclear. CDR1 and CDR2 from the germline V gene are SGHNT and YYREEE (reference sequence). The CDR3 consists of 12 residues. Between the trimmed V and J ends, which lost 0 bases and 10 bases, there was a span of 10 bases. DNA for the CDR3: TGTGCCAGCAGCTTGGATCTCTCGCGAGCTTTCTTT. Amino acid sequence: CASSLDLSRAFF.

This chain uses TRBV5-1 with TRBJ1-5; D may be TRBD1 (6 bases). The CDR3 extends over 16 amino acids. Trimming took off 4 bases at V and 1 base at J, with 15 bases between the two ends. CDR1 is SGHRS, CDR2 YFSETQ, per germline. The CDR3 coding sequence is TGCGCCAGCAGCCCCGGGGGGCTTCCGAGCAATCAGCCCCAGCATTTT. Translated, it gives CASSPGGLPSNQPQHF.

This sequence joins TRBV20-1 and TRBJ2-3; 8 bases map to TRBD1. This CDR3 spans 11 amino acids. The V and J ends lost 6 bases and 14 bases, in that order; junction bases with no gene match: 10. The germline V gene encodes CDR1 DFQATT and CDR2 SNEGSKA (reference sequence). The CDR3 sequence is CSALDRDNSYF. The CDR3 nucleotides read TGCAGTGCCCTGGACAGGGATAATTCGTATTTT.

CDR3 nucleotide sequence: TGTGCCAGCAGTTGGACATACCAAGAGACCCAGTACTTC. Translated: CASSWTYQETQYF. The chain links TRBV2 to TRBJ2-5; D perhaps matches TRBD1 (5 bases). Germline V lookup: CDR1 SNHLY, CDR2 FYNNEI. V was trimmed by 5 bases and J by 0 bases, leaving 7 bases between them. The CDR3 runs to 13 residues.

The chain couples TRBV5-1 to TRBJ1-2; D gene unclear. This CDR3 comprises 14 residues. Germline CDR1 and CDR2: SGHRS and YFSETQ. The germline V and J ends were trimmed by 3 bases and 4 bases, with 13 bases remaining between them. The CDR3 is CASSSDGNRYGYTF. CDR3 nucleotides: TGCGCCAGCAGCTCGGACGGGAACCGCTATGGCTACACCTTC.

V and J are TRBV10-3 and TRBJ1-6, with 11 bases identical to TRBD1. V shed 4 bases, J shed 10 bases, and the junction held 3 bases outside the gene matches. The CDR3 sequence is 14 residues long. Germline CDR1 is ENHRY and CDR2 is SYGVKD. CDR3 in DNA: TGTGCCATCAGTGTGGGACAGGGGGGATCACCCCTCCACTTT. Translating it yields CAISVGQGGSPLHF.

V is TRBV2 and J is TRBJ2-6; D is unclear. Germline CDR1 SNHLY, CDR2 FYNNEI. Trimming stripped 4 bases from V and 0 bases from J, with 10 bases between. This CDR3 contains 16 residues. CDR3 residues: CASSVIGGSGANVLTF. CDR3 nucleotide sequence: TGTGCCAGCAGTGTTATCGGCGGCTCTGGGGCCAACGTCCTGACTTTC.

CDR3 residues: CASSHQGYYEQYF. CDR3 in DNA: TGTGCCAGCAGCCATCAGGGCTACTACGAGCAGTACTTC. This rearrangement joins TRBV14 to TRBJ2-7; tentatively, D is TRBD1 (5 bases). The CDR3 is made up of 13 amino acids. From germline, CDR1 is SGHDN and CDR2 FVKESK. The germline V and J ends were trimmed by 3 bases and 3 bases, with 9 bases remaining between them.

The chain links TRBV19 to TRBJ1-3; 7 bases map to TRBD1. J was trimmed by 1 base and V by 7 bases; bases with no gene match: 4. The CDR3 has 14 residues. Per the germline V gene, CDR1 is LNHDA and CDR2 is SQIVND (reference sequence). The CDR3: CASTGGSSGNTIYF. The CDR3 coding sequence is TGTGCCAGTACAGGGGGATCATCTGGAAACACCATATATTTT.

The J gene is TRBJ2-2, the V gene TRBV5-1; 9 positions agree with TRBD1. V lost 1 base to trimming and J lost 5 bases; unmatched junction nucleotides: 3. This CDR3 has 15 residues. Germline V gives CDR1 SGHRS, CDR2 YFSETQ. The DNA for the CDR3 is TGCGCCAGCAGCTTGCTGGACAGGGGAACCGGGGAGCTGTTTTTT. Its protein product is CASSLLDRGTGELFF.

This sequence joins TRBV5-6 and TRBJ2-3; tentatively, D is TRBD2 (6 bases). Trimming took off 4 bases at V and 4 bases at J, with 13 bases between the two ends. The CDR3 spans 14 residues. The V gene's germline CDR1 is SGHDT and CDR2 YYEEEE. The DNA for the CDR3 is TGTGCCAGCAGCCGCGGGATGTGGGCAGATACGCAGTATTTT. It specifies CASSRGMWADTQYF.

The V call is TRBV5-6, the J call TRBJ1-1, with D unclear. CDR3 length: 15 residues. V was cut by 4 bases and J by 0 bases, with 13 bases left in between. The germline gives CDR1 SGHDT, CDR2 YYEEEE. CDR3 sequence reads: CASSPRGNMNTEAFF. CDR3 bases: TGTGCCAGCAGCCCCCGCGGGAACATGAACACTGAAGCTTTCTTT.

This chain links TRBV6-5 with TRBJ2-5, with D perhaps matching TRBD2 (6 bases). Trimming removed 4 bases at V and 5 bases at J, with 14 bases between. This CDR3 comprises 14 residues. The V gene's germline CDR1 is MNHEY and CDR2 SVGAGI. The CDR3 loop is CASSSGGPRETQYF. The CDR3 nucleotides are TGTGCCAGCAGTTCCGGGGGACCAAGGGAGACCCAGTACTTC.

This sequence joins TRBV7-3 and TRBJ2-7, with 8 nucleotides matching TRBD1. Germline V gene data show CDR1 as SGHTA and CDR2 as FQGTGA. V lost 5 bases and J lost 1; bases outside the gene matches: 4. The CDR3 runs to 14 residues. CDR3 DNA: TGTGCCAGCAGCCTGACAGGGGATTCCTACGAGCAGTACTTC. Residues: CASSLTGDSYEQYF.

V and J are TRBV4-1 and TRBJ1-5, with unresolved D. The length of the CDR3 is 16 residues. Trimming removed 0 bases at V and 5 bases at J, with 14 bases between. Germline V lookup: CDR1 MGHRA, CDR2 YSYEKL. In DNA form, the CDR3 reads TGCGCCAGCAGCCAAGATTACGGGTATTCCTATCAGCCCCAGCATTTT. It is translated as CASSQDYGYSYQPQHF.

CDR3 region: CASSGDEAFF. DNA for the CDR3: TGTGCCAGCAGTGGCGATGAAGCTTTCTTT. The chain recombines TRBV2 with TRBJ1-1, with D unresolved. CDR1 SNHLY and CDR2 FYNNEI come from the germline V gene. The CDR3 runs to 10 residues. The germline V and J ends were trimmed by 4 bases and 7 bases, with 4 bases remaining between them. The variable domain in full, completed from reference TRBV2 and TRBJ1-1, reads EPEVTQTPSHQVTQMGQEVILRCVPISNHLYFYWYRQILGQKVEFLVSFYNNEISEKSEIFDDQFSVERPDGSNFTLKIRSTKLEDSAMYFCASSGDEAFFGQGTRLTVV.

This clone was seen just once. The chain's CDR3 is CATQGGKGSNQPQHF. The CDR3 nucleotides read TGCGCCACCCAGGGGGGCAAAGGTAGCAATCAGCCCCAGCATTTT. The rearrangement uses TRBV10-2 and TRBJ1-5; TRBD1 agrees at 7 bases. J lost 0 bases, V lost 10 bases, and 9 bases had no gene match. This CDR3 is built from 15 residues. The germline V gene has CDR1 WSHSY and CDR2 SAAADI.

This clone was observed once. The CDR3 here is CAWTGRGISTDTQYF. The CDR3 DNA reads as TGTGCCTGGACAGGGAGGGGGATTAGCACAGATACGCAGTATTTT. V usage is TRBV30 and J usage is TRBJ2-3; possibly TRBD2 for D (7 bases). Looked up from germline, CDR1 is GTSNPN and CDR2 is SVGIG (reference sequence). V gave up 4 bases and J gave up 0 bases, with 14 bases separating them. CDR3 length: 15 residues. The full variable domain, rest sourced from reference TRBV30 and TRBJ2-3, is SQTIHQWPATLVQPVGSPLSLECTVEGTSNPNLYWYRQAAGRGLQLLFYSVGIGQISSEVPQNLSASRPQDRQFILSSKKLLLSDSGFYLCAWTGRGISTDTQYFGPGTRLTVL.

This chain uses TRBV29-1 with TRBJ2-1, with D possibly being TRBD1 (6 bases). CDR1 SQVTM and CDR2 ANQGSEA come from the germline V gene. The CDR3 has 12 residues. V was cut by 0 bases and J by 14 bases, with 14 bases left in between. This CDR3 is CSVEETGSTEFF. Written as DNA, the CDR3 is TGCAGCGTTGAAGAGACAGGTTCAACGGAGTTCTTC.

V and J are TRBV18 and TRBJ1-1; no clear D gene. Trimming took off 3 bases at V and 4 bases at J, with 12 bases between the two ends. Germline V gene data show CDR1 as KGHSH and CDR2 as LQKENI. The CDR3 runs to 14 residues. The CDR3 protein is CASSPGLLGTEAFF. The CDR3 nucleotides read TGTGCCAGCTCACCTGGACTCCTTGGCACTGAAGCTTTCTTT.

The V and J genes are TRBV7-6 and TRBJ2-2, with 11 bases lining up with TRBD2. Unmatched junction bases numbered 5, after V lost 6 bases and J lost 8 bases. The germline CDR1 and CDR2 sequences are SGHVS and FNYEAQ. There are 14 residues in the CDR3. The DNA of the CDR3 is TGTGCCAGCAGACTAGCGGGAGACGAAGGGGAGCTGTTTTTT. The encoded protein is CASRLAGDEGELFF.

This clone was observed a handful of times. V and J are TRBV7-8 and TRBJ2-7, with D possibly TRBD2 on 7 matching bases. Germline CDR1 SGHVS, CDR2 FQNEAQ. V was pared by 0 bases and J by 1 base, with 16 bases between. The CDR3 runs to 17 residues. CDR3 loop: CASSLAGGGKLSYEQYF. The DNA of the CDR3 is TGTGCCAGCAGCTTAGCGGGCGGGGGCAAGTTGTCCTACGAGCAGTACTTC.

This clone has more than one count but fewer than ten. V and J are TRBV7-2 and TRBJ2-2, with 7 positions matching TRBD1. Germline V gene data show CDR1 as SGHTA and CDR2 as FQGNSA. Trimming cost V 5 bases and J 6 bases; bases outside gene matches: 12. The CDR3 sequence is 16 residues long. The CDR3 nucleotides are TGTGCCAGCAGCCACGAGACAGGGAAGTTACCCGGGGAGCTGTTTTTT. Encoded protein: CASSHETGKLPGELFF.

The chain links TRBV4-3 to TRBJ1-1; TRBD1 might be the D (5 bases). Germline V gene sequence: CDR1 LGHNA, CDR2 YSLEER. V was shortened by 0 bases and J by 4 bases, with 12 bases between the two germline ends. The CDR3 has 15 amino acids. CDR3 protein: CASSQEVAGGTEAFF. For the CDR3, the DNA is TGCGCCAGCAGCCAAGAAGTCGCCGGGGGCACTGAAGCTTTCTTT.